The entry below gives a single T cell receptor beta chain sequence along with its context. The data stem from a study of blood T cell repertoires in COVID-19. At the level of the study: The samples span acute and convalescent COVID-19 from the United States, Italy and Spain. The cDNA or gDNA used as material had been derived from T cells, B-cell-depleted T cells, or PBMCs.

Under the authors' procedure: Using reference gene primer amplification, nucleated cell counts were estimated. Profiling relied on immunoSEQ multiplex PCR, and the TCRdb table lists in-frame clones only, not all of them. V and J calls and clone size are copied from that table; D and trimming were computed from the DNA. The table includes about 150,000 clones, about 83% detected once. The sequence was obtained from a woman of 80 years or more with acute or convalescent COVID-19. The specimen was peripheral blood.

The CDR3 region is CASRGQTDTQYF. In nucleotides, the CDR3 is TGTGCCAGCAGGGGACAAACAGATACGCAGTATTTT. This sequence joins TRBV6-5 and TRBJ2-3, with D possibly TRBD1 on 6 matching bases. Trimming took off 6 bases at V and 3 bases at J, with 7 bases between the two ends. Germline values: CDR1 MNHEY, CDR2 SVGAGI. The CDR3 loop spans 12 amino acids.